The entry below gives a single T cell receptor (beta chain) sequence along with its context. The CDR3 covers 13 residues. V was shortened by 0 bases and J by 1 base, with 3 bases between the two germline ends. Germline V lookup: CDR1 KGHSH, CDR2 LQKENI. TCR beta chains were sequenced at survey level with immunoSEQ. Repertoires were generated with immunoSEQ multiplex PCR, while TCRdb's copy carries only in-frame clones and drops some. The sample lists about 68,000 clones, 85% to 95% occurring once. The receptor's source is a man aged 35-49 years with rheumatoid arthritis. The chain is built from TRBV18 and TRBJ1-1; D unresolved. The sequencing input was PBMCs. CDR3 in amino acids: CASSPPPNTEAFF. The CDR3 nucleotides read TGTGCCAGCTCACCACCCCCGAACACTGAAGCTTTCTTT. Full variable domain (remainder filled in from reference TRBV18 and TRBJ1-1): NAGVMQNPRHLVRRRGQEARLRCSPMKGHSHVYWYRQLPEEGLKFMVYLQKENIIDESGMPKERFSAEFPKEGPSILRIQQVVRGDSAAYFCASSPPPNTEAFFGQGTRLTVV.